This TCR beta chain was captured by sequencing in a study of T cells after posttransplantation cyclophosphamide. Study-wide results and limits: Skin or GI-infiltrating T cells shared few TRB sequences with blood.

A word on this clone: Its matching antigen is unknown.

Assay used: immunoSEQ multiplex PCR; TCRdb lists only in-frame clones, some missing. Of some 19,000 clones in the sample, 74% are singletons; the top ten hold about 28%. Cyclophosphamide on days +3 and +4 followed busulfan-fludarabine conditioning and a marrow graft. The receptor comes from a male patient in his thirties who received an allogeneic stem cell transplant from a related donor, was CMV-positive, and had acute GVHD only. Among the T cells, some may be from the graft donor. Sequencing was performed on PBMCs, taken after an allogeneic stem cell transplant with post-transplant cyclophosphamide.

The CDR3 DNA follows: TGTGCCAGCAGTTTGGGGACAGGGGCGGTGGAGACCCAGTACTTC. Protein sequence: CASSLGTGAVETQYF. The chain employs TRBV27 and TRBJ2-5, with 10 bases matching TRBD1. The CDR3 spans 15 residues. V lost 3 bases, J lost 5 bases, and 6 bases stayed unmatched. The germline V gene encodes CDR1 MNHEY and CDR2 SMNVEV (reference sequence).